Sequencing of this T cell receptor beta chain was carried out in a study of T-cell reconstitution after alpha-beta-depleted transplantation in children. The ends were cut back, 5 bases at V and 5 bases at J, with 18 bases in the middle. Germline-derived CDR1 and CDR2 are DFQATT and SNEGSKA (reference sequence). The length of the CDR3 is 14 residues. As it was prepared, the TCRbeta library received unique molecular identifiers. In TCRdb, the PCR reads were re-called with MiXCR into one record per CDR3 protein. This sample carries just over 950,000 distinct CDR3 sequences, 25% to 30% of them seen once, and the ten largest clones take roughly 30%. This clonotype has just a few counts.

The sequences come from PBMCs, mostly from graft donor cells, collected 360 days after TCRalphabeta/CD19-depleted stem cell transplant. The V call is TRBV20-1, the J call TRBJ1-1; D not resolved. This receptor was taken from a boy in the first two years of life who had a stem cell transplant for SCID, so the T cells may come from the graft donor. The CDR3 sequence: CSAEDPRARTEAFF. The CDR3 DNA reads TGCAGTGCTGAGGACCCCCGTGCGAGGACTGAAGCTTTCTTT.